These T cell receptor beta chains were read from a single sample in a study of blood T cell repertoires in COVID-19. Profiled with immunoSEQ multiplex PCR; TCRdb holds only in-frame clones, not every one. The sample has roughly 280,000 clones, 75% to 90% seen once. The specimen was peripheral blood. These TCRs come from a man aged 50-59 years with acute or convalescent COVID-19. CDR3s include the opening cysteine and the closing phenylalanine or tryptophan. The D gene is left open where the match is weak. The size field is filled for only some rows; it gives once, few, many or a size class.

j_gene	d_gene	abundance	v_gene	CDR3nt	CDR3aa
TRBJ2-2	TRBD1	NA	TRBV2	TGTGCCAGCAGTGCCCAGGGGGCAGCGAACACCGGGGAGCTGTTTTTT	CASSAQGAANTGELFF
TRBJ2-3	NA	NA	TRBV28	TGTGCCAGCAGCAGTCCGGACAGCTTGGGTACGCAGTATTTT	CASSSPDSLGTQYF
TRBJ2-1	NA	NA	TRBV11-3	TGTGCCAGCAGCTTGGGAGGCATGGACAATGAGCAGTTCTTC	CASSLGGMDNEQFF
TRBJ1-1	NA	NA	TRBV12-3/TRBV12-4	TGTGCCAGCAGTTTATGGGCAGGGGCTGAAGCTTTCTTT	CASSLWAGAEAFF
TRBJ1-1	NA	NA	TRBV29-1	TGCAGCGTTGGCTCCTCGGTACAGGGAGCGGAGGCTTTCTTT	CSVGSSVQGAEAFF
TRBJ1-3	NA	NA	TRBV3-1/TRBV3-2	TGTGCCAGCAGCCAAGGGGTCTTGGTAGGGACAGGAAACACCATATATTTT	CASSQGVLVGTGNTIYF
TRBJ2-5	NA	NA	TRBV6-1	TGTGCCAGCAGTGAAGGGGGCCGGGAGACCCAGTACTTC	CASSEGGRETQYF
TRBJ2-2	NA	NA	TRBV7-9	TGTGCCACCAAGCTCGGGGGCACCGGGGAGCTGTTTTTT	CATKLGGTGELFF
TRBJ1-2	TRBD1	NA	TRBV2	TGTGCCAGCAGTGTTCAGGGGGACTATGGCTACACCTTC	CASSVQGDYGYTF
TRBJ1-1	TRBD1	NA	TRBV27	TGTGCCAGCAGTCTTACCCCGACAGGGGCTGAAGCTTTCTTT	CASSLTPTGAEAFF
TRBJ1-6	NA	NA	TRBV7-2	TGTGCCAGCAGCTTCGAGGGAGGAGGTTCACCCCTCCACTTT	CASSFEGGGSPLHF
TRBJ2-1	TRBD1	few	TRBV10-3	TGTGCCATCAGTGGACAGGGGGTGGAGAATGAGCAGTTCTTC	CAISGQGVENEQFF
TRBJ2-1	TRBD2	NA	TRBV5-1	TGCGCCAGCAGCCCCGAGCGGGGCGGCTCCTACAATGAGCAGTTCTTC	CASSPERGGSYNEQFF
TRBJ1-1	NA	few	TRBV5-4	TGTGCCAGCAGCCAGGGCCCGACGAACACTGAAGCTTTCTTT	CASSQGPTNTEAFF
TRBJ1-2	NA	NA	TRBV27	TGTGCCAGCAGTCTCGTGGGGCGCGATGGCTACACCTTC	CASSLVGRDGYTF
TRBJ1-1	NA	NA	TRBV6-4	TGTGCCAGCAGTGTCGCGGGTGTCGACACTGAAGCTTTCTTT	CASSVAGVDTEAFF
TRBJ2-2	NA	once	TRBV6-6	TGTGCCAGCAGTCCCAGGGGTAGCACCGGGGAGCTGTTTTTT	CASSPRGSTGELFF
TRBJ2-7	TRBD2	NA	TRBV4-1	TGCGCCAGCAGCCAAGATTCCGTGACTAGCGGTGCCTACGAGCAGTACTTC	CASSQDSVTSGAYEQYF
TRBJ1-4	NA	NA	TRBV5-1	TGCGCCAGCAGCTGGAGGTGGGACAAAAATGAAAAACTGTTTTTT	CASSWRWDKNEKLFF
TRBJ1-1	NA	NA	TRBV12-3/TRBV12-4	TGTGCCAGCACCCTTCGGGGGAACACTGAAGCTTTCTTT	CASTLRGNTEAFF
TRBJ1-1	NA	NA	TRBV7-9	TGTGCCAGCAGACCGACCGGGACAAGTGAAGCTTTCTTT	CASRPTGTSEAFF
TRBJ1-6	NA	NA	TRBV13	TGTGCCAGCAGCTTAGGGGCCAGCTCCTATAATTCACCCCTCCACTTT	CASSLGASSYNSPLHF
TRBJ2-3	NA	NA	TRBV7-3	TGTGCCAGCAGCACCGGGACACCTAGCACAGATACGCAGTATTTT	CASSTGTPSTDTQYF
TRBJ1-5	NA	NA	TRBV7-2	TGTGCCAGCAGCTTAAAAGCTAGCAATCAGCCCCAGCATTTT	CASSLKASNQPQHF